Here is one T cell receptor beta chain with its context. Its antigen is unidentified. TCRdb ran MiXCR on the reads and lists one entry per CDR3 protein. The sample has 400,000 or so distinct CDR3 sequences; about a sixth are singletons. The CDR3 is 15 residues long. Germline-derived CDR1 and CDR2 are MDHEN and SYDVKM. The V end lost 6 bases, the J end lost 0 bases, and 12 bases lay between the germline ends. These data come from a study of T cell repertoires in cytomegalovirus infection. Study-wide findings and caveats: Cumulative frequency of public TCR beta families picked out carriers of CMV plus the relevant HLA. HLA-C-restricted CMV clonotypes gave the most frequent clonotype in two of eight donors.

The origin of this receptor is a human donor in good health (CMV status not recorded). Some clones in this sample may be carry-over from other donors' samples. The sample taken for sequencing was PBMCs. This chain links TRBV28 with TRBJ1-5, with a possible D match to TRBD1 (5 bases). The chain's CDR3 is CASRSGSYSNQPQHF. DNA for the CDR3: TGTGCCAGCAGATCAGGGTCTTATAGCAATCAGCCCCAGCATTTT.